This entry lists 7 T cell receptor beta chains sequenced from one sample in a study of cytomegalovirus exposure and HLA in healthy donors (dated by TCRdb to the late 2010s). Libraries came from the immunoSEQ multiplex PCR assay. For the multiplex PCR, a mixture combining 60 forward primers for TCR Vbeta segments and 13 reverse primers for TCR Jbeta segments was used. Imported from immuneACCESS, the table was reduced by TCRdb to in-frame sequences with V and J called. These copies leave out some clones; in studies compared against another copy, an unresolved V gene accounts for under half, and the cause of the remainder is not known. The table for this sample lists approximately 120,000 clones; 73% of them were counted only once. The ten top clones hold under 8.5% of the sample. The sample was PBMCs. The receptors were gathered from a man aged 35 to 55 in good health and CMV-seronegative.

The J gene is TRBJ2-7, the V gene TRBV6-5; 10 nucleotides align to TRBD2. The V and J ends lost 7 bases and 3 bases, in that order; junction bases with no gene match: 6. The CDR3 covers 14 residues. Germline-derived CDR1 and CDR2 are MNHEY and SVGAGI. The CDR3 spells CASIGAGGIYEQYF. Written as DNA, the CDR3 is TGTGCCAGCATTGGAGCGGGGGGGATCTACGAGCAGTACTTC.

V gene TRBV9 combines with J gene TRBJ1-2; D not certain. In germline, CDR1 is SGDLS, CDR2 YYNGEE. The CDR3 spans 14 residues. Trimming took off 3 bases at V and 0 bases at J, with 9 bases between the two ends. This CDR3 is CASSGEGPNYGYTF. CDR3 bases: TGTGCCAGCAGCGGGGAGGGTCCTAACTATGGCTACACCTTC.

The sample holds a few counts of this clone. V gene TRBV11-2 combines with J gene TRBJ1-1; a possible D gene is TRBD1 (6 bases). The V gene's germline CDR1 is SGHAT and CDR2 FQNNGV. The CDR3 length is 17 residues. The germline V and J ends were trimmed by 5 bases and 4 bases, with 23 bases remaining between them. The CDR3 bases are TGTGCCAGCAGCATGCTTACCTTGACAGGCGCCCCCACTGAAGCTTTCTTT. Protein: CASSMLTLTGAPTEAFF.

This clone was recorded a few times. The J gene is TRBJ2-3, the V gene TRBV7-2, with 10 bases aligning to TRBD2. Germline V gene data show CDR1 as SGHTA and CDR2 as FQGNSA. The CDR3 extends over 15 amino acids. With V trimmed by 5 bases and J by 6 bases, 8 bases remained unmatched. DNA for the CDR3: TGTGCCAGCAGCCCGAAGCGGGGGGGCAAGGATACGCAGTATTTT. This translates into CASSPKRGGKDTQYF. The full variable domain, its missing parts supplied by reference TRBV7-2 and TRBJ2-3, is GAGVSQSPSNKVTEKGKDVELRCDPISGHTALYWYRQSLGQGLEFLIYFQGNSAPDKSGLPSDRFSAERTGGSVSTLTIQRTQQEDSAVYLCASSPKRGGKDTQYFGPGTRLTVL.

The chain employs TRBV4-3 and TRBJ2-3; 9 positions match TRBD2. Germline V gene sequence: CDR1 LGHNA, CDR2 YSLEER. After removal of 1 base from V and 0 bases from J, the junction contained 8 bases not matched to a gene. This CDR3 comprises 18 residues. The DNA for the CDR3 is TGCGCCAGCAGCCAAGCGTCCCCCCTAGCGGGGAGCACAGATACGCAGTATTTT. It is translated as CASSQASPLAGSTDTQYF.

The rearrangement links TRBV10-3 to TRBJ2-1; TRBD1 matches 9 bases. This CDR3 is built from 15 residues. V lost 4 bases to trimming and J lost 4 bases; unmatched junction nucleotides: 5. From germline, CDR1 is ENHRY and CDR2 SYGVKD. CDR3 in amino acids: CAISASGTGYNEQFF. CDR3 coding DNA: TGTGCCATCAGTGCTTCCGGGACAGGGTACAATGAGCAGTTCTTC.

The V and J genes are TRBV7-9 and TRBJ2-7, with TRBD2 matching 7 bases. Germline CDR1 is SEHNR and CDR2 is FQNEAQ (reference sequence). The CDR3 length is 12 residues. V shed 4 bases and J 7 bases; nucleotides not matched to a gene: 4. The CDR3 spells CASSYDGGEQYF. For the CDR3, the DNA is TGTGCCAGCAGCTATGACGGGGGGGAGCAGTACTTC.